This is a list of T cell receptor beta chains from one sample in a study of patients and donors after allogeneic stem cell transplantation. Using its own MiXCR run on the RT-PCR reads, TCRdb lists one record per CDR3 protein. The sample lists approximately 99,000 distinct CDR3 sequences, roughly 35% occurring once. Specimen: blood, either unsorted or a sorted T cell fraction (not recorded which). These receptors all stem from a human donor who was either an allogeneic HSCT recipient or a stem cell or donor lymphocyte infusion donor (not recorded which). It is not recorded whose cells these are; they may come from a transplant donor. Each CDR3 is given with its conserved first and last residue. The D gene is left open where the match is weak. Clone size is stated in some rows and not others, as once, few, many or a class when expanded.

>TRBV12-3/TRBV12-4|-|14|TRBD1|TRBJ1-1
CASRPTGQNTEAFF
TGTGCCAGCAGACCGACAGGGCAGAACACTGAAGCTTTCTTT
>TRBV7-2|-|15|-|TRBJ2-4
CASSRHGTAGDIQYF
TGTGCCAGCAGCCGCCATGGGACTGCCGGTGACATTCAGTACTTC
>TRBV3-1|few|14|-|TRBJ2-2
CASSHNLGAGELFF
TGTGCCAGCAGCCACAACCTGGGAGCCGGGGAGCTGTTTTTT
>TRBV20-1|few|14|TRBD1|TRBJ1-1
CSAVNRGGGTEAFF
TGCAGTGCTGTCAACAGGGGAGGGGGCACTGAAGCTTTCTTT
>TRBV6-2/TRBV6-3|-|13|-|TRBJ1-2
CASSFTPNYGYTF
TGTGCCAGCAGTTTCACGCCTAACTATGGCTACACCTTC
>TRBV20-1|-|19|TRBD2|TRBJ2-1
CSAPRGSGRARSSYNEQFF
TGCAGTGCTCCAAGGGGTAGCGGGAGGGCCCGAAGCTCCTACAATGAGCAGTTCTTC
>TRBV20-1|few|14|-|TRBJ1-5
CSVAGDTSNQPQHF
TGCAGTGTGGCGGGAGACACGAGCAATCAGCCCCAGCATTTT
>TRBV9|few|13|-|TRBJ2-2
CASSELVIGELFF
TGTGCCAGCAGCGAACTAGTGATCGGGGAGCTGTTTTTT
>TRBV2|-|14|-|TRBJ1-1
CASHRTGMNTEAFF
TGTGCCAGCCACCGGACGGGTATGAACACTGAAGCTTTCTTT
>TRBV29-1|-|15|-|TRBJ2-5
CSVTLIGGKPETQYF
TGCAGCGTGACCCTGATAGGCGGAAAGCCAGAGACCCAGTACTTC
>TRBV20-1|many|15|-|TRBJ1-5
CIPGPPIYSNQPQHF
TGCATCCCGGGACCGCCCATTTATAGCAATCAGCCCCAGCATTTT
>TRBV27|-|18|TRBD1|TRBJ1-5
CASSRTGGPYSGNQPQHF
TGTGCCAGCAGTAGGACAGGGGGTCCCTATAGCGGCAATCAGCCCCAGCATTTT
>TRBV2|-|11|-|TRBJ2-7
CASKTSYEQYF
TGTGCCAGTAAGACTAGCTACGAGCAGTACTTC
>TRBV27|-|13|-|TRBJ1-6
CASSIVLNSPLHF
TGTGCCAGCAGTATTGTCCTTAATTCACCCCTCCACTTT
>TRBV25-1|-|11|-|TRBJ2-7
CASSTAYEQYF
TGTGCCAGCAGCACAGCCTACGAGCAGTACTTC
>TRBV12-3/TRBV12-4|-|13|TRBD2|TRBJ2-1
CASRINSGIEQFF
TGTGCCAGCAGGATCAATAGCGGGATTGAGCAGTTCTTC
>TRBV12-3/TRBV12-4|few|11|-|TRBJ1-1
CASTGGKEAFF
TGTGCCAGCACCGGCGGGAAAGAAGCTTTCTTT
>TRBV7-2|many|15|-|TRBJ1-5
CASSLAGGGNQPQHF
TGTGCCAGCAGCTTAGCGGGAGGGGGCAATCAGCCCCAGCATTTT
>TRBV29-1|many|15|-|TRBJ1-1
CSVGLARPGNTEAFF
TGCAGCGTTGGTTTAGCCCGACCAGGGAACACTGAAGCTTTCTTT
>TRBV7-2|few|15|-|TRBJ1-1
CASSSYRGGATEAFF
TGTGCCAGCAGCTCATACCGAGGGGGTGCCACTGAAGCTTTCTTT
>TRBV12-3/TRBV12-4|few|11|-|TRBJ1-2
CASSSGPVYTF
TGTGCCAGCAGTTCTGGGCCAGTTTACACCTTC
>TRBV29-1|few|11|-|TRBJ2-5
CSVEPKETQYF
TGCAGCGTTGAACCCAAAGAGACCCAGTACTTC
>TRBV7-2|once|13|-|TRBJ2-1
CASSQPRGSVQFF
TGTGCCAGCAGCCAGCCCCGGGGTAGTGTGCAGTTCTTC
>TRBV4-1|-|16|-|TRBJ1-1
CASSQVPGRINTEAFF
TGCGCCAGCAGCCAAGTTCCGGGCAGAATAAACACTGAAGCTTTCTTT
>TRBV4-2|-|14|-|TRBJ1-5
CASSQERGDQPQHF
TGTGCCAGCAGCCAAGAACGGGGGGATCAGCCCCAGCATTTT
>TRBV20-1|many|12|TRBD1|TRBJ1-1
CSARDRGTEAFF
TGCAGCGCCCGGGACAGGGGCACTGAAGCTTTCTTT
>TRBV12-3/TRBV12-4|-|13|-|TRBJ2-7
CASSAEYSYEQYF
TGTGCCAGCAGCGCGGAGTACTCCTACGAGCAGTACTTC
>TRBV27|-|16|-|TRBJ1-2
CASSFRPLPGNYGYTF
TGTGCCAGCAGTTTCAGGCCACTTCCAGGGAACTATGGCTACACCTTC
>TRBV4-3|-|18|-|TRBJ1-1
CASSQDWAASGPNTEAFF
TGCGCCAGCAGCCAAGATTGGGCAGCCTCAGGCCCTAACACTGAAGCTTTCTTT
>TRBV12-3/TRBV12-4|many|15|-|TRBJ1-2
CASSLGAGRDYGYTF
TGTGCCAGCAGTTTAGGGGCAGGGAGGGACTATGGCTACACCTTC
>TRBV6-5|-|15|TRBD2|TRBJ2-1
CASSRGLAGFYEQFF
TGTGCCAGCTCCCGAGGACTAGCGGGTTTCTATGAGCAGTTCTTC
>TRBV11-2|few|14|-|TRBJ2-7
CASSSLLQLTEQYF
TGTGCCAGCAGCTCCCTGCTGCAACTCACCGAGCAGTACTTC
>TRBV12-3/TRBV12-4|few|17|TRBD2|TRBJ2-1
CASSLRVGLATQNEQFF
TGTGCCAGCAGTTTAAGGGTAGGACTAGCGACTCAGAATGAGCAGTTCTTC
>TRBV28|few|14|-|TRBJ2-7
CASSPLWGLYEQYF
TGTGCCAGCAGTCCCCTGTGGGGCCTCTACGAGCAGTACTTC
>TRBV29-1|-|13|-|TRBJ1-5
CSALWGSNQPQHF
TGCAGCGCACTCTGGGGGAGCAATCAGCCCCAGCATTTT
>TRBV15|few|15|-|TRBJ2-3
CATSRDRPRTDTQYF
TGTGCCACCAGCAGAGATAGACCCCGCACAGATACGCAGTATTTT
>TRBV20-1|-|15|-|TRBJ2-1
CSARGYLRGGNEQFF
TGCAGTGCTAGAGGTTATCTGAGAGGGGGAAATGAGCAGTTCTTC